The 11 T cell receptor beta chains given below trace back to one sample, sequenced in a study of read filtering for tumor transcriptome and immune sequencing. Molecular barcoded adaptors covering alpha/delta and beta/gamma chains were used on about 0.4 ug RNA. Each CDR3 protein gets one entry after TCRdb re-called the reads with MiXCR. The sample lists 30,000 to 35,000 distinct CDR3 sequences; 15% to 20% were seen once. The specimen sequenced was a population of CD138-negative cells sorted from bone marrow. These TCRs come from a donor aged 40 or older with multiple myeloma.

There are many counts of this clonotype. The rearrangement links TRBV5-1 to TRBJ1-4; D is uncertain. CDR1 is SGHRS and CDR2 is YFSETQ in the germline V gene. The V end was cut by 4 bases, the J end by 8 bases, with 12 bases between. The CDR3 runs 13 residues. This CDR3 reads CASSTPLEEKLFF. The CDR3 nucleotides are TGCGCCAGCAGCACCCCTCTGGAGGAAAAACTGTTTTTT.

This clonotype appeared once. A much more abundant neighbour one base away suggests this may be a read error. The J gene is TRBJ2-7, the V gene TRBV29-1; 9 positions agree with TRBD1. J lost 6 bases, V lost 7 bases, and 10 bases had no gene match. Per germline, CDR1 SQVTM and CDR2 ANQGSEA. This CDR3 region has 13 residues. The CDR3 coding sequence is TGCAGCGCCAGCATCGGGACAGGGAGCGAGCAGTACTTC. Translated: CSASIGTGSEQYF.

In this sample, this clonotype turned up many times. The chain uses TRBV24-1 and TRBJ2-2; TRBD2 might be the D (5 bases). The CDR3 contains 16 residues. Germline CDR1 is KGHDR and CDR2 is SFDVKD. Trimming stripped 0 bases from V and 2 bases from J, with 9 bases between. This CDR3 reads CATSDLEGYNTGELFF. CDR3 coding DNA: TGTGCCACCAGTGATTTGGAGGGATATAACACCGGGGAGCTGTTTTTT.

This clonotype was seen ten or more times. A read error may explain this, as a much larger clone is one base away. This sequence joins TRBV18 and TRBJ2-3, with D maybe TRBD2 (7 bases). Germline values: CDR1 KGHSH, CDR2 LQKENI. This CDR3 contains 15 residues. CDR3 sequence (DNA): TGTGCCAGCTCTACCACGGGGGGCTCGGCAGATGCGCAGTATTTT. Translated: CASSTTGGSADAQYF.

The genes are TRBV10-3 and TRBJ2-3; 10 bases fit TRBD2. In germline, CDR1 is ENHRY, CDR2 SYGVKD. Trimming took 1 base from V and 2 from J; bases not matched to a gene: 15. This CDR3 contains 20 residues. The CDR3 spells CAISEFGLAEGPLATDTQYF. The CDR3 region has the DNA TGTGCCATCAGTGAGTTCGGACTAGCGGAGGGTCCTCTAGCCACAGATACGCAGTATTTT.

The table lists this clonotype with many counts. V is TRBV3-1 and J is TRBJ2-1; D is undetermined. Germline V gene sequence: CDR1 LGHDT, CDR2 YNNKEL (reference sequence). Trimming left V 5 bases short and J 7 bases short, with 6 bases between. This CDR3 contains 11 residues. The DNA of the CDR3 is TGTGCCAGCAGCTTTAGGAATGAGCAGTTCTTC. It is translated as CASSFRNEQFF.

Only a few counts were recorded for this clonotype. V and J are TRBV11-2 and TRBJ2-3; D not certain. The CDR3 extends over 13 amino acids. Germline CDR1 SGHAT, CDR2 FQNNGV. V dropped 2 bases and J dropped 4 bases, with 7 bases sitting between them. CDR3 bases: TGTGCCAGCAGCTTAATTCGAGCAGATACGCAGTATTTT. Encoded protein: CASSLIRADTQYF.

Remarks on this clonotype: Possible read error: a much larger clone is one base away. The chain is built from TRBV6-6 and TRBJ2-7; D remains unclear. Between the trimmed V and J ends, which lost 11 bases and 1 base, there was a span of 21 bases. The germline V gene encodes CDR1 MNHNY and CDR2 SVGAGI (reference sequence). CDR3 length: 15 residues. Here the CDR3 reads CAGMARPTPSYEQYF. As DNA, the CDR3 is TGTGCCGGCATGGCCCGACCTACCCCGTCCTACGAGCAGTACTTC.

This clonotype has a count of ten or more. The chain joins TRBV6-1 to TRBJ2-5, with D maybe TRBD2 (6 bases). Germline V CDR1 and CDR2: MNHNS, SASEGT. The CDR3 is 15 residues long. Trimming stripped 7 bases from V and 3 bases from J, with 18 bases between. Here the CDR3 DNA reads TGTGCCAGCACTCCCCTAAAGGGCGGGGAAGAGACCCAGTACTTC. Protein product: CASTPLKGGEETQYF.

This clonotype has only a few counts. The chain employs TRBV2 and TRBJ2-5, with D perhaps matching TRBD1 or TRBD2 (5 bases each). The germline V gene encodes CDR1 SNHLY and CDR2 FYNNEI. The CDR3 totals 13 residues. Trimming cost V 2 bases and J 5 bases, with 9 bases left between them. CDR3 sequence reads: CASSELEGETQYF. For the CDR3, the DNA is TGTGCCAGCAGTGAACTCGAGGGGGAGACCCAGTACTTC.

This clonotype was observed many times. The CDR3 DNA follows: TGTGCCAGCAGCCGGCCAGGGGAAGTTTGGACACTGGGAGCTTTCTTT. Translating gives CASSRPGEVWTLGAFF. The rearrangement uses TRBV3-1 and TRBJ1-1, with a weak D call TRBD1 (6 bases). The CDR3 runs 16 residues. V gave up 4 bases and J gave up 10 bases, with 25 bases separating them. Germline values: CDR1 LGHDT, CDR2 YNNKEL (reference sequence).